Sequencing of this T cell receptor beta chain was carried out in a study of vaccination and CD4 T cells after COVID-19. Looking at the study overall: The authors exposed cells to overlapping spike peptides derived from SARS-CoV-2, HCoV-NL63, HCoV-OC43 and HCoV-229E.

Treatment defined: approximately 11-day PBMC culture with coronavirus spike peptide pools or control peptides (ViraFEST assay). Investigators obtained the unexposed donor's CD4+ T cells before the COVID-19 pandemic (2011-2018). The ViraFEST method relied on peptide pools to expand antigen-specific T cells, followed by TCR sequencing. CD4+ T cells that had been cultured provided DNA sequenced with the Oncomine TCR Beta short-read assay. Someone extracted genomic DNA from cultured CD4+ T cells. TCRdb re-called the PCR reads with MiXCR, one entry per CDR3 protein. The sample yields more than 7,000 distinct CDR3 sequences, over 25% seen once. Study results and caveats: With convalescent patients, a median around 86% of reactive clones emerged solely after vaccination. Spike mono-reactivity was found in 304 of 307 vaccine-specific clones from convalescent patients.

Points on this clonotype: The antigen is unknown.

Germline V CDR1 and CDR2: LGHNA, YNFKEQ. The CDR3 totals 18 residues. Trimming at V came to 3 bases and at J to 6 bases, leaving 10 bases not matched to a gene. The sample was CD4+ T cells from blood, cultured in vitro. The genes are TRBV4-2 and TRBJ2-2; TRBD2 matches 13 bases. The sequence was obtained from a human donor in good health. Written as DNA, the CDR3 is TGTGCCAGCAGCCACGGGCAGACTAGCGGGAGGTCCGCCGGGGAGCTGTTTTTT. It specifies CASSHGQTSGRSAGELFF.